The T cell receptor beta chain described here comes from a study of blood T cell repertoires in COVID-19. In the study overall: There were acute and convalescent COVID-19 samples, and they came from the United States, Italy and Spain. Sources were T cells, B-cell-depleted T cells, or PBMCs; the material itself was cDNA or gDNA.

Authors' methods: Estimation of nucleated cell counts was performed using reference gene primer amplification. Profiled with immunoSEQ multiplex PCR; TCRdb holds only in-frame clones, not every one. V and J calls and clone size are given by that table; D and trimming were obtained from the DNA. The repertoire holds some 670,000 clones, with approximately 90% as singletons. Germline trimming cut 5 bases from V and 7 bases from J; bases unmatched to any gene: 6. Germline V gene data show CDR1 as SQVTM and CDR2 as ANQGSEA. This CDR3 has 12 residues. V and J are TRBV29-1 and TRBJ1-2, with 8 bases aligning to TRBD1. The receptor comes from a woman aged 18-29 years with acute or convalescent COVID-19. The sequenced sample consisted of peripheral blood. The CDR3 coding sequence is TGCAGCGTTTTGTCAGGGGGCCTTGGCTACACCTTC. It is translated as CSVLSGGLGYTF.